This T cell receptor beta chain was profiled in a study of cytomegalovirus exposure and HLA in healthy donors. Study observations and caveats: Presence/absence analyses treated sequencing depth as roughly uniform across donors. Investigators reported 150 to 200 TCR beta chains as tied to cytomegalovirus.

In the case of this clone: Antigen unknown.

PCR amplification relied on 60 Vbeta primers (plus 13 Jbeta primers). Clones were sequenced by immunoSEQ multiplex PCR, and TCRdb holds only the in-frame ones, with some missing. The sample carries approximately 100,000 clones, 75% to 85% recorded once. Sequences were obtained from PBMCs. This clonotype was obtained from a man between 45 and 60 years old in good health and CMV-seronegative.

DNA for the CDR3: TGTGCCAGCAGCAGAACCATAGCGGGGGGGCAAAATGAGCAGTTCTTC. As protein: CASSRTIAGGQNEQFF. This chain links TRBV5-4 with TRBJ2-1; 11 bases map to TRBD2. From germline, CDR1 is SGHNT and CDR2 YYREEE (reference sequence). The CDR3 is 16 residues long. J lost 7 bases, V lost 4 bases, and 10 bases had no gene match.